These 23 T cell receptor beta chains were sequenced from one sample in a study of post-analysis software for immune sequencing data. Regarding the study as a whole: Higher frequency in patients than in controls was seen for about five TRBV segments, with TRBV5-6, TRBV5-1 and TRBV20-1 among them.

Included in the TCR beta cDNA libraries were unique molecular identifiers. TCRdb processed the PCR reads anew with MiXCR; each CDR3 protein has one entry. Found here are approximately 730,000 distinct CDR3 sequences, roughly 30% of them singletons; the top ten hold around 0.56%. These TCRs' antigens remain unknown. Sequencing was carried out using blood. These receptors all stem from a girl under 18 with multiple sclerosis.

J is TRBJ2-7 and V is TRBV24-1; the D gene is possibly TRBD1 (5 bases). The V end was cut by 5 bases, the J end by 2 bases, with 15 bases between. The CDR3 is made up of 15 amino acids. From germline, CDR1 is KGHDR and CDR2 SFDVKD. CDR3 residues: CATSGSQQEPYEQYF. In DNA form, the CDR3 reads TGTGCCACCAGTGGAAGTCAACAGGAACCCTACGAGCAGTACTTC.

The chain links TRBV5-1 to TRBJ2-1, with a weak D call TRBD1 (5 bases). The length of the CDR3 is 19 residues. CDR1 SGHRS and CDR2 YFSETQ come from the germline V gene. Trimming removed 0 bases at V and 1 base at J, with 20 bases between. This CDR3 is CASSLAHWGQSSSYNEQFF. In nucleotides, the CDR3 is TGCGCCAGCAGCTTGGCCCACTGGGGCCAGAGTAGTTCCTACAATGAGCAGTTCTTC.

This clonotype was recorded many times. This rearrangement joins TRBV10-3 to TRBJ2-7; D unresolved. In germline, CDR1 is ENHRY, CDR2 SYGVKD. V lost 4 bases and J 2 bases, leaving 6 bases between the germline ends. CDR3 length: 12 residues. DNA of the CDR3: TGTGCCATCAGTGGTTCGGCCTACGAGCAGTACTTC. Translating gives CAISGSAYEQYF.

The rearrangement uses TRBV7-2 and TRBJ1-5; 10 bases match TRBD1. There are 15 residues in the CDR3. V was pared by 7 bases and J by 5 bases, with 8 bases of the junction left unmatched. Germline lookup yields CDR1 SGHTA and CDR2 FQGNSA. CDR3 coding DNA: TGTGCCAGCACCGAGGACAGGGGGTCGCATCAGCCCCAGCATTTT. Amino acid sequence: CASTEDRGSHQPQHF. Together with reference TRBV7-2 and TRBJ1-5, the CDR3 gives the full variable domain: GAGVSQSPSNKVTEKGKDVELRCDPISGHTALYWYRQSLGQGLEFLIYFQGNSAPDKSGLPSDRFSAERTGGSVSTLTIQRTQQEDSAVYLCASTEDRGSHQPQHFGDGTRLSIL.

This chain joins TRBV6-5 and TRBJ2-3; D call uncertain. Germline V CDR1 and CDR2: MNHEY, SVGAGI. V was pared by 0 bases and J by 1 base, with 14 bases between. The CDR3 consists of 17 residues. The CDR3: CASSYSSIGGGTDTQYF. The CDR3 DNA is TGTGCCAGCAGTTACTCGAGCATTGGCGGTGGCACAGATACGCAGTATTTT.

This rearrangement joins TRBV7-2 to TRBJ2-5, with D tentatively TRBD1 or TRBD2 (5 bases each). The CDR3 length is 15 residues. Trimming shortened V by 5 bases and J by 11 bases, and 24 bases separated the two germline ends. Germline CDR1 and CDR2: SGHTA and FQGNSA. The CDR3 protein is CASSPSGTLYNEQYF. DNA for the CDR3: TGTGCCAGCAGCCCCTCCGGGACCTTATACAATGAGCAGTACTTC.

This clonotype was recorded many times. J is TRBJ2-7 and V is TRBV29-1, with TRBD1 matching over 11 bases. From germline, CDR1 is SQVTM and CDR2 ANQGSEA. This CDR3 spans 14 amino acids. Germline trimming cut 7 bases from V and 3 bases from J; bases unmatched to any gene: 8. CDR3 nucleotides: TGCAGCGCTCAGAGGACAGGGGGCAACTACGAGCAGTACTTC. Its protein product is CSAQRTGGNYEQYF.

The V call is TRBV20-1, the J call TRBJ2-1, with 7 bases matching TRBD1. The germline V gene has CDR1 DFQATT and CDR2 SNEGSKA (reference sequence). The V segment lost 0 bases and the J segment 0 bases; nucleotides outside the gene matches: 14. This CDR3 comprises 19 residues. The CDR3 reads CSARDVSDRLLSSYNEQFF. The CDR3 region has the DNA TGCAGTGCTAGAGATGTCTCGGACAGGTTGCTGAGCTCCTACAATGAGCAGTTCTTC.

The chain has TRBV4-1 and TRBJ1-1; a possible D gene is TRBD1 (6 bases). This CDR3 has 13 amino acids. Germline loops: CDR1 MGHRA, CDR2 YSYEKL. With 4 bases removed from V and 9 bases from J, the gap between germline ends came to 15 bases. The chain's CDR3 is CASSRPGQGQAFF. CDR3 sequence (DNA): TGCGCCAGCAGCCGGCCGGGGCAGGGGCAAGCTTTCTTT.

The chain uses TRBV5-1 and TRBJ2-1; no clear D gene. Germline V gene lookup returns CDR1 SGHRS and CDR2 YFSETQ. V dropped 7 bases and J dropped 4 bases, with 9 bases sitting between them. This CDR3 has 12 residues. In nucleotides, the CDR3 is TGCGCCAGCCGCCAGGCATACAATGAGCAGTTCTTC. It specifies CASRQAYNEQFF.

The rearrangement joins TRBV7-2 to TRBJ2-3; perhaps D is TRBD1 or TRBD2 (5 bases each). Between the trimmed V and J ends, which lost 7 bases and 0 bases, there was a span of 14 bases. The length of the CDR3 is 15 residues. The germline gives CDR1 SGHTA, CDR2 FQGNSA. The CDR3 DNA is TGTGCCAGCACGGGGCAGGCCACTAGCACAGATACGCAGTATTTT. Protein product: CASTGQATSTDTQYF.

This clonotype was picked up a small number of times. J is TRBJ2-3 and V is TRBV14; perhaps TRBD2 as D (5 bases). Germline CDR1 and CDR2: SGHDN and FVKESK. This CDR3 region has 15 residues. Trimming left V 3 bases short and J 2 bases short, with 12 bases between. The CDR3 region has the DNA TGTGCCAGCAGCCACAGTTCGACTAACACAGATACGCAGTATTTT. Amino acid sequence: CASSHSSTNTDTQYF.

This clonotype was recorded a few times. The V and J genes are TRBV6-5 and TRBJ2-7, with TRBD1 as a possible D gene (6 bases). Germline lookup yields CDR1 MNHEY and CDR2 SVGAGI. There are 15 residues in the CDR3. The germline V and J ends were trimmed by 2 bases and 0 bases, with 11 bases remaining between them. This chain's CDR3 is CASSYMDRGSYEQYF. Written as DNA, the CDR3 is TGTGCCAGCAGTTACATGGACAGAGGCTCCTACGAGCAGTACTTC.

This chain links TRBV12-3 or TRBV12-4 with TRBJ1-1; TRBD1 agrees at 9 bases. This CDR3 region has 14 residues. V dropped 7 bases and J dropped 5; count of bases not matched to a gene: 8. As DNA, the CDR3 is TGTGCCAGCAAAGGGACAGGGAGGGGTACTGAAGCTTTCTTT. As protein: CASKGTGRGTEAFF.

V usage is TRBV20-1 and J usage is TRBJ2-3, with 9 nucleotides matching TRBD2. V dropped 1 base and J dropped 5; count of bases not matched to a gene: 13. Germline CDR1 is DFQATT and CDR2 is SNEGSKA (reference sequence). The CDR3 is 17 residues long. CDR3 sequence reads: CSARGPWVAGAGDTQYF. In DNA form, the CDR3 reads TGCAGTGCTAGAGGCCCATGGGTAGCGGGAGCTGGAGATACGCAGTATTTT.

Only a few counts were recorded for this clonotype. V gene TRBV13 combines with J gene TRBJ1-6; possible D gene TRBD1, 5 bases. The germline V gene encodes CDR1 PRHDT and CDR2 FYEKMQ (reference sequence). The V end was cut by 2 bases, the J end by 7 bases, with 15 bases between. This CDR3 contains 16 residues. The CDR3 nucleotides read TGTGCCAGCAGCTTACAGGGCCACCCGGGGAATTCACCCCTCCACTTT. Its translation is CASSLQGHPGNSPLHF.

This clonotype has a handful of counts. The chain links TRBV20-1 to TRBJ2-7; D may be TRBD1 (5 bases). Germline V gene lookup returns CDR1 DFQATT and CDR2 SNEGSKA (reference sequence). This CDR3 region has 14 residues. Trimming removed 3 bases from V and 2 bases from J, with 14 bases in between. CDR3 coding DNA: TGCAGTGCTAGTTTCCAGGGCCCGCCCTACGAGCAGTACTTC. As protein: CSASFQGPPYEQYF.

Here the CDR3 DNA reads TGTGCCATCAGTGAGTCCAGGCTTCGGGACTCCTACGAGCAGTACTTC. Residues: CAISESRLRDSYEQYF. This chain connects TRBV10-3 to TRBJ2-7; maybe TRBD2 (5 bases). Between the trimmed V and J ends, which lost 0 bases and 0 bases, there was a span of 12 bases. Germline loops: CDR1 ENHRY, CDR2 SYGVKD. The CDR3 runs 16 residues.

Points on this clonotype: This may come from a read error, since a much larger clone is one base off. This chain links TRBV29-1 with TRBJ2-7; 11 nucleotides align to TRBD2. Germline V gene sequence: CDR1 SQVTM, CDR2 ANQGSEA. V dropped 4 bases and J dropped 7; count of bases not matched to a gene: 6. This CDR3 has 13 amino acids. This CDR3 is CSVVTLAGGEQYF. Written as DNA, the CDR3 is TGCAGCGTTGTCACCCTAGCGGGAGGTGAGCAGTACTTC.

In the case of this clonotype: A read error may explain this, as a much larger clone is one base away. The chain uses TRBV4-3 and TRBJ2-6; 7 bases match TRBD1. CDR3 length: 16 amino acids. In germline, CDR1 is LGHNA, CDR2 YSLEER. Trimming removed 5 bases from V and 2 bases from J; junction bases left unmatched: 6. The CDR3 nucleotides are TGCGCCAGCAGCAGGGGGCTTAACACTGGGGCCAACGTCCTGACTTTC. Translation gives CASSRGLNTGANVLTF.

The chain employs TRBV5-6 and TRBJ2-4; 8 positions agree with TRBD1. Per germline, CDR1 SGHDT and CDR2 YYEEEE. The CDR3 spans 14 residues. J was trimmed by 9 bases and V by 4 bases; bases with no gene match: 9. The DNA for the CDR3 is TGTGCCAGCAGCATCAGGGGGCGAGGCGGCATTCAGTACTTC. Amino acid sequence: CASSIRGRGGIQYF.

V and J are TRBV15 and TRBJ1-6; 7 nucleotides line up with TRBD1. The CDR3 runs 14 residues. Germline V gene sequence: CDR1 LNHNV, CDR2 YYDKDF (reference sequence). Trimming took 2 bases from V and 10 from J; bases not matched to a gene: 5. The CDR3: CATSRRQGSSPLHF. The CDR3 DNA reads as TGTGCCACCAGCAGACGACAGGGTAGCTCACCCCTCCACTTT.

This clonotype came up many times. The chain is built from TRBV4-3 and TRBJ2-7; D may be TRBD1 (5 bases). Per germline, CDR1 LGHNA and CDR2 YSLEER. The length of the CDR3 is 15 residues. Deletions cut 0 bases from V and 1 base from J, with 10 bases between. The CDR3 sequence is CASSQEWGSSYEQYF. CDR3 nucleotide sequence: TGCGCCAGCAGCCAAGAATGGGGCAGTTCCTACGAGCAGTACTTC.